This entry describes one TCR beta chain. Antigen unknown. CDR1 and CDR2 from the germline V gene are SGHVT and SQSDAQ. J lost 4 bases, V lost 5 bases, and 6 bases had no gene match. The length of the CDR3 is 14 residues. This sample was included in a study of T cell repertoires in cytomegalovirus infection. Background on the study: The authors used CMV epitopes that were HLA-C-restricted (recently identified) and HLA-B-restricted (well studied). A matching HLA type, together with CMV infection, was signaled by public TCR beta signatures. Study-wide results and caveats: The study found HLA-C-restricted CMV-specific TCR beta clonotypes dominating the ex vivo response.

TCRdb independently ran MiXCR on the reads; one entry per CDR3 protein. The sample gives 650,000 to 900,000 distinct CDR3 sequences, 25% to 30% of which show up once; about an eighth is in the top ten. The sample consisted of cultured CD8+ T cells from PBMCs, taken from culture after CMV antigen stimulation. The receptor was isolated from a human donor in good health (CMV status not recorded). Some clones in this sample may be carry-over from other donors' samples. This chain uses TRBV7-4 with TRBJ1-1, with 8 nucleotides matching TRBD1. CDR3 protein: CASSQTGVVTEAFF. For the CDR3, the DNA is TGTGCCAGCAGCCAGACAGGGGTGGTCACTGAAGCTTTCTTT.